The 4 T cell receptor beta chains below were found in one sample sequenced in a study of blood T cell repertoires in COVID-19. The repertoire was sequenced with immunoSEQ multiplex PCR; TCRdb's copy has only in-frame clones and lacks some. The sample comprises a few hundred thousand clones, 80% to 90% of which are singletons, and approximately 2% rests with the top ten. Specimen: PBMCs or T cells enriched from blood (not recorded which). These TCRs come from a woman aged 45-65 years who had recovered from COVID-19.

The chain joins TRBV28 to TRBJ2-7; D might be TRBD1 (6 bases). CDR1 and CDR2 (germline): MDHEN, SYDVKM. This CDR3 is 15 amino acids long. The V end was cut by 7 bases, the J end by 1 base, with 17 bases between. CDR3 DNA sequence: TGTGCCAGCAATTCGCCCAGGGGATCTTCCTACGAGCAGTACTTC. Its translation is CASNSPRGSSYEQYF.

The chain employs TRBV11-1 and TRBJ1-2; D not certain. This CDR3 has 13 amino acids. Germline CDR1 SGHAT, CDR2 FQDESV (reference sequence). V lost 5 bases and J lost 2, with 9 bases in between. CDR3 in DNA: TGTGCCAGCAGCCTCACAGAGAACTATGGCTACACCTTC. Translation gives CASSLTENYGYTF.

This clone was observed once. This chain connects TRBV3-1 (or the pseudogene TRBV3-2) to TRBJ2-5; unclear D gene. CDR3 length: 13 amino acids. V was pared by 4 bases and J by 5 bases, with 11 bases between. Germline V gene data show CDR1 as LGHDT and CDR2 as YNNKEL (reference sequence). The CDR3 loop is CASSLGFDETQYF. The CDR3 nucleotides read TGTGCCAGCAGCCTGGGCTTTGACGAGACCCAGTACTTC.

This chain joins TRBV19 and TRBJ2-7; TRBD2 matches at 14 bases. The length of the CDR3 is 16 residues. V was pared by 4 bases and J by 6 bases, with 8 bases of the junction left unmatched. CDR1 LNHDA and CDR2 SQIVND come from the germline V gene (reference sequence). CDR3 coding DNA: TGTGCCAGTAGTACCCGGACTAGCGGGAGGTTGGGCGAGCAGTACTTC. Translation gives CASSTRTSGRLGEQYF.